A single sample is the source of the 9 T cell receptor beta chains below, sequenced in a study of blood T cell repertoires in COVID-19. Produced via immunoSEQ multiplex PCR; TCRdb's table is partial and in-frame only. Of about 200,000 clones listed, roughly 90% are singletons. The specimen sequenced was PBMCs or T cells enriched from blood (not recorded which). The receptor source for this set is a young woman who had recovered from COVID-19.

The rearrangement uses TRBV9 and TRBJ2-6, with 9 nucleotides matching TRBD2. The CDR3 spans 20 residues. V dropped 6 bases and J dropped 1; count of bases not matched to a gene: 17. The germline CDR1 and CDR2 sequences are SGDLS and YYNGEE. CDR3 in amino acids: CASTHPGAGGPPSGANVLTF. CDR3 bases: TGTGCCAGCACCCATCCGGGAGCGGGGGGCCCCCCATCTGGGGCCAACGTCCTGACTTTC.

The chain uses TRBV27 and TRBJ1-6; TRBD1 agrees at 7 bases. Germline V CDR1 and CDR2: MNHEY, SMNVEV (reference sequence). V shed 2 bases and J 6 bases; nucleotides not matched to a gene: 4. This CDR3 has 15 amino acids. In DNA form, the CDR3 reads TGTGCCAGCAGTTTAAACCGACAGGGTAATTCACCCCTCCACTTT. It codes for CASSLNRQGNSPLHF.

This chain joins TRBV14 and TRBJ1-5; 8 bases are shared with TRBD1. CDR3 length equals 13 residues. With V trimmed by 8 bases and J by 5 bases, 5 bases remained unmatched. Germline CDR1 reads SGHDN; CDR2 reads FVKESK. DNA for the CDR3: TGTGCCAGCCTTGGCAGGGGGCATCAGCCCCAGCATTTT. It is translated as CASLGRGHQPQHF.

The chain has TRBV7-9 and TRBJ1-2, with 12 bases aligning to TRBD1. Per germline, CDR1 SEHNR and CDR2 FQNEAQ (reference sequence). The V and J ends lost 10 bases and 7 bases, in that order; junction bases with no gene match: 10. The CDR3 is 14 residues long. This CDR3 is CAIYSGQGAGGYTF. CDR3 sequence (DNA): TGTGCCATCTACTCGGGACAGGGGGCTGGTGGCTACACCTTC.

This chain joins TRBV10-3 and TRBJ2-1; perhaps TRBD2 as D (6 bases). The germline V gene encodes CDR1 ENHRY and CDR2 SYGVKD. The CDR3 is made up of 11 amino acids. The germline V and J ends were trimmed by 8 bases and 7 bases, with 9 bases remaining between them. CDR3 loop: CAIGSGNEQFF. CDR3 nucleotide sequence: TGTGCCATCGGAAGCGGGAATGAGCAGTTCTTC.

This rearrangement joins TRBV29-1 to TRBJ1-5, with D uncertain. V gave up 5 bases and J gave up 9 bases, with 32 bases separating them. Germline V gene sequence: CDR1 SQVTM, CDR2 ANQGSEA. This CDR3 has 18 residues. CDR3: CSVWVRSPSFATEGPQHF. DNA for the CDR3: TGCAGCGTTTGGGTGCGCAGTCCTTCCTTTGCCACCGAGGGGCCCCAGCATTTT.

The V call is TRBV9, the J call TRBJ1-5, with a tentative D call TRBD1 (6 bases). In germline, CDR1 is SGDLS, CDR2 YYNGEE. Trimming took 0 bases from V and 0 from J, leaving 7 bases between them. This CDR3 spans 15 amino acids. The CDR3 DNA sequence: TGTGCCAGCAGCGTAGGGGACACTAGCAATCAGCCCCAGCATTTT. Translated: CASSVGDTSNQPQHF.

This chain joins TRBV7-4 and TRBJ1-5; TRBD1 might be the D (6 bases). The germline gives CDR1 SGHVT, CDR2 SQSDAQ. The CDR3 loop spans 12 amino acids. Trimming took off 7 bases at V and 4 bases at J, with 8 bases between the two ends. Here the CDR3 reads CASTGVNQPQHF. Here the CDR3 DNA reads TGTGCCAGCACAGGGGTGAATCAGCCCCAGCATTTT.

The gene calls are TRBV9 and TRBJ2-3, with 8 bases lining up with TRBD2. Per the germline V gene, CDR1 is SGDLS and CDR2 is YYNGEE. V lost 2 bases, J lost 1 base, and 6 bases stayed unmatched. The CDR3 has 16 amino acids. CDR3 DNA: TGTGCCAGCAGCGTCGGGGGGGCGGTTGGCACAGATACGCAGTATTTT. Its protein is CASSVGGAVGTDTQYF.